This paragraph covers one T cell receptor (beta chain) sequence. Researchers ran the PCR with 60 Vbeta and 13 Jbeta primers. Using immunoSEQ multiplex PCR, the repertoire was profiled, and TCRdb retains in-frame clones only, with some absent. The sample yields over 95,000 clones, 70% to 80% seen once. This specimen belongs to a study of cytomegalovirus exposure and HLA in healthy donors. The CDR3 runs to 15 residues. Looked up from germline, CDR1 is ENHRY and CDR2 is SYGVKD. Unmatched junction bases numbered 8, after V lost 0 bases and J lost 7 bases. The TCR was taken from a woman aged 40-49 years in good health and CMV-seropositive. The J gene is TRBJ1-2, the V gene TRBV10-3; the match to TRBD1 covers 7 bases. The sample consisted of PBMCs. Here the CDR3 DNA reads TGTGCCATCAGTGAGTCTTCTTTGTCAGGGGGTGGCTACACCTTC. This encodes CAISESSLSGGGYTF.